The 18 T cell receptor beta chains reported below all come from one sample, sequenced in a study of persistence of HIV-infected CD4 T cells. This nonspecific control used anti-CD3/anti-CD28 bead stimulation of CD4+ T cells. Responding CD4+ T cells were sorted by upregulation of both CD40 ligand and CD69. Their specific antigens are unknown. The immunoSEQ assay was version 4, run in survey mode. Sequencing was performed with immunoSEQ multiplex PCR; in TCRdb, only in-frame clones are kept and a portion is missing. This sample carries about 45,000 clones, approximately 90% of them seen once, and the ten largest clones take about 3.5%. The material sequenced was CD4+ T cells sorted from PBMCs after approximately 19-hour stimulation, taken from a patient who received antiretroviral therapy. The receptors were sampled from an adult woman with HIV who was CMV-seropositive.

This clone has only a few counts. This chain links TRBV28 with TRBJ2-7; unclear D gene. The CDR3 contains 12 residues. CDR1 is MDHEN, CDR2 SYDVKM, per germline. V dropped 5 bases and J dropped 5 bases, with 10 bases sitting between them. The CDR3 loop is CASSPPMNEQYF. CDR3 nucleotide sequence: TGTGCCAGCAGTCCACCCATGAACGAGCAGTACTTC.

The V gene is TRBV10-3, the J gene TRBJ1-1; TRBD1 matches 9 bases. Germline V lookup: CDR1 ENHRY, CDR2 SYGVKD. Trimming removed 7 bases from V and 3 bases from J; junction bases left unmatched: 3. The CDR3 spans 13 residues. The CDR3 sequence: CAITRQGDTEAFF. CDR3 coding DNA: TGTGCCATCACCAGACAGGGGGACACTGAAGCTTTCTTT.

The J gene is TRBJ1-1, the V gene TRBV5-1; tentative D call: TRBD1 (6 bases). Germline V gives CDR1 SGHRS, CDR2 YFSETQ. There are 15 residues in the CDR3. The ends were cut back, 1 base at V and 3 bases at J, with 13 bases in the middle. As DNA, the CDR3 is TGCGCCAGCAGCTTGTTAACAGGGACTTACACTGAAGCTTTCTTT. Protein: CASSLLTGTYTEAFF. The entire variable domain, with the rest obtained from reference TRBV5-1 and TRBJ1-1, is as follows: KAGVTQTPRYLIKTRGQQVTLSCSPISGHRSVSWYQQTPGQGLQFLFEYFSETQRNKGNFPGRFSGRQFSNSRSEMNVSTLELGDSALYLCASSLLTGTYTEAFFGQGTRLTVV.

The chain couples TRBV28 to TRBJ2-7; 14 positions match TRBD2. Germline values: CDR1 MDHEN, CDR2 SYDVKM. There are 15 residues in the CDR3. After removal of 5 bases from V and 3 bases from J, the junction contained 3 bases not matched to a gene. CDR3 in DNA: TGTGCCAGCAGTCCCGGACTAGCGGGGGGCTACGAGCAGTACTTC. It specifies CASSPGLAGGYEQYF.

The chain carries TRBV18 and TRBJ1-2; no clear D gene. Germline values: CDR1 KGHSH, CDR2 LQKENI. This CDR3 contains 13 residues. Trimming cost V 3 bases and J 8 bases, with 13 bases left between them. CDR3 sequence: CASSPGRIQGYTF. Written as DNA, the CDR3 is TGTGCCAGCTCACCGGGAAGGATTCAGGGCTACACCTTC.

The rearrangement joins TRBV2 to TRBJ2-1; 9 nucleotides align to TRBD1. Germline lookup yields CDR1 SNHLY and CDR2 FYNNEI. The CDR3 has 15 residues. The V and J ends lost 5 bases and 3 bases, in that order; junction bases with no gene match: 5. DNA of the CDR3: TGTGCCAGCAGTCAGGACAGGGGAATCTACAATGAGCAGTTCTTC. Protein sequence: CASSQDRGIYNEQFF.

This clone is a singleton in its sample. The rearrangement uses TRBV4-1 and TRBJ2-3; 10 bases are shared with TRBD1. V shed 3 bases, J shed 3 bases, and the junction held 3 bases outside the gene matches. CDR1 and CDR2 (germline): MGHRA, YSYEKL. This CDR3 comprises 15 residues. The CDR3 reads CASSHPGQGTDTQYF. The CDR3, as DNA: TGCGCCAGCAGCCACCCGGGACAGGGGACAGATACGCAGTATTTT.

The CDR3 DNA follows: TGTGCCAGCAGCTCCACAAGGACAGGGGGACCGTACTTC. It is translated as CASSSTRTGGPYF. The chain combines TRBV7-8 with TRBJ2-7; 10 nucleotides agree with TRBD1. This CDR3 has 13 residues. The germline V gene encodes CDR1 SGHVS and CDR2 FQNEAQ. The trim removed 4 bases at V and 12 bases at J, leaving 9 bases unmatched.

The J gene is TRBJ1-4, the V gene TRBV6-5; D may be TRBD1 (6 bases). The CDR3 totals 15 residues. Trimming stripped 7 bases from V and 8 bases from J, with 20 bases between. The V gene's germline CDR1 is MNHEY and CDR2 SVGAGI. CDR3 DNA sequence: TGTGCCAGCACCCCGCTGTGGGGGGCGAGGGAAAAACTGTTTTTT. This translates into CASTPLWGAREKLFF.

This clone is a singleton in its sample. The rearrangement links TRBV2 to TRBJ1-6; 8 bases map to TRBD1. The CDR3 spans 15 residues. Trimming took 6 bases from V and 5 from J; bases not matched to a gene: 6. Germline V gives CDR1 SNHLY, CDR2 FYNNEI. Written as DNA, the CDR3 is TGTGCCAGCAGGCAGGGGGCGAACGATAATTCACCCCTCCACTTT. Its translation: CASRQGANDNSPLHF.

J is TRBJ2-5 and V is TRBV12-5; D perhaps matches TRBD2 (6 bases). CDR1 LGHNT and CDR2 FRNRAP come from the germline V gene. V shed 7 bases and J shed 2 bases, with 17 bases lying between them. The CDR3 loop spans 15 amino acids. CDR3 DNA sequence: TGTGCTAGTGCCTTGGGGGGAGCAGGGCAAGAGACCCAGTACTTC. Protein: CASALGGAGQETQYF. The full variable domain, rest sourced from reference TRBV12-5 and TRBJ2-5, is DARVTQTPRHKVTEMGQEVTMRCQPILGHNTVFWYRQTMMQGLELLAYFRNRAPLDDSGMPKDRFSAEMPDATLATLKIQPSEPRDSAVYFCASALGGAGQETQYFGPGTRLLVL.

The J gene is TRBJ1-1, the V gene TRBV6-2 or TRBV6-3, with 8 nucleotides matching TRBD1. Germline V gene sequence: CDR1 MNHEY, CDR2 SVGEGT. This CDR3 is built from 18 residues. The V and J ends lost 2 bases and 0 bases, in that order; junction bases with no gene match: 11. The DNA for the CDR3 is TGTGCCAGCAGTTACCCCCGGGACAGGAATATCATGAACACTGAAGCTTTCTTT. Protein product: CASSYPRDRNIMNTEAFF.

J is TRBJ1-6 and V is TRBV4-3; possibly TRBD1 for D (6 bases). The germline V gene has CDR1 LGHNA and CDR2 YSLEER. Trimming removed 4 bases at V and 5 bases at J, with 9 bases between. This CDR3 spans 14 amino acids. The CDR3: CASSPGQNNSPLHF. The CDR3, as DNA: TGCGCCAGCAGCCCGGGACAAAATAATTCACCCCTCCACTTT.

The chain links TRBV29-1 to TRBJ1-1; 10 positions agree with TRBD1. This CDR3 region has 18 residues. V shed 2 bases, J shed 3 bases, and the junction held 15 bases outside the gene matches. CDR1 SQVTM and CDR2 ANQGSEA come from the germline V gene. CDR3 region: CSVEQLGQGSSRDTEAFF. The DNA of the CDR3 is TGCAGCGTTGAACAGTTGGGACAGGGGAGTAGTCGGGACACTGAAGCTTTCTTT.

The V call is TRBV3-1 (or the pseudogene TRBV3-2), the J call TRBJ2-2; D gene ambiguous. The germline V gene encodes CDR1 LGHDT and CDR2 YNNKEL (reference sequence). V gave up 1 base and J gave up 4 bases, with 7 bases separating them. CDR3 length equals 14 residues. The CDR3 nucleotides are TGTGCCAGCAGCCAAGGACTGCTCACCGGGGAGCTGTTTTTT. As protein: CASSQGLLTGELFF.

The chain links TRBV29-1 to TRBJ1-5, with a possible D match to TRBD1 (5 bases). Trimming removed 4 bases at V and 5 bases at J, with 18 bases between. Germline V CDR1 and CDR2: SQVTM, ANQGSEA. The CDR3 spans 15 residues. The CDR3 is CSVAPVGGGDQPQHF. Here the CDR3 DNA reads TGCAGCGTTGCACCCGTGGGGGGAGGGGATCAGCCCCAGCATTTT.

This chain's CDR3 is CASSLGGLSYNEQFF. DNA of the CDR3: TGTGCCAGCAGCTTGGGGGGTCTGTCCTACAATGAGCAGTTCTTC. The chain has TRBV11-3 and TRBJ2-1; D possibly corresponds to TRBD2 (6 bases). Germline loops: CDR1 SGHNT, CDR2 YENEEA. Trimming stripped 3 bases from V and 1 base from J, with 10 bases between. The CDR3 extends over 15 amino acids. Full variable domain (rest looked up from reference TRBV11-3 and TRBJ2-1): EAGVVQSPRYKIIEKKQPVAFWCNPISGHNTLYWYLQNLGQGPELLIRYENEEAVDDSQLPKDRFSAERLKGVDSTLKIQPAELGDSAVYLCASSLGGLSYNEQFFGPGTRLTVL.

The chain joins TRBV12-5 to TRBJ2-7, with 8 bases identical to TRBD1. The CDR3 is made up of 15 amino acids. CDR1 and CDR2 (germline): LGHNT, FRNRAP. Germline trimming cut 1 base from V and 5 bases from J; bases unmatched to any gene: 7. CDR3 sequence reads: CASGLGTGFGNEQYF. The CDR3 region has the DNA TGTGCTAGTGGTTTGGGGACAGGGTTTGGAAACGAGCAGTACTTC. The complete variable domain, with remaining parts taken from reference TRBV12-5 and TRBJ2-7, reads DARVTQTPRHKVTEMGQEVTMRCQPILGHNTVFWYRQTMMQGLELLAYFRNRAPLDDSGMPKDRFSAEMPDATLATLKIQPSEPRDSAVYFCASGLGTGFGNEQYFGPGTRLTVT.